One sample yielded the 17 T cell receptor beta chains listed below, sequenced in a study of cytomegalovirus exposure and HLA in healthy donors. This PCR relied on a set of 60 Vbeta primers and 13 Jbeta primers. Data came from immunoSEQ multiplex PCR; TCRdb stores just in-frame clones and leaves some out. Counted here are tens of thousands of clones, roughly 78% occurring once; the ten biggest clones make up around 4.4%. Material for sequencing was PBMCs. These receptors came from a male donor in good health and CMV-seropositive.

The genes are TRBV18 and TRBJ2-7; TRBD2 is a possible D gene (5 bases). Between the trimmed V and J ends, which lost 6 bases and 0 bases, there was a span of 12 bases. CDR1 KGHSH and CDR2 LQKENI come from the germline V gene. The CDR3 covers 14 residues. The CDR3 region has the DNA TGTGCCAGCTCCCCCTGGGAGAGCTCCTACGAGCAGTACTTC. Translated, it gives CASSPWESSYEQYF.

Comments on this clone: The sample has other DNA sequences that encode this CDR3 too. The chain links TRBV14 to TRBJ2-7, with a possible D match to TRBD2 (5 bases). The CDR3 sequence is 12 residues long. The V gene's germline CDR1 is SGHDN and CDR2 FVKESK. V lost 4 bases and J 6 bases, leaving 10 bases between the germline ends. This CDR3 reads CASSPIRGEQYF. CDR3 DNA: TGTGCCAGCAGCCCTATACGGGGCGAGCAGTACTTC.

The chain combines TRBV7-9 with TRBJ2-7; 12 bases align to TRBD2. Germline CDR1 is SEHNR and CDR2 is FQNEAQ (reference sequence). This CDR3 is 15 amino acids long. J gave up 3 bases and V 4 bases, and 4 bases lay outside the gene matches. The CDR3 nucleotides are TGTGCCAGCAGCTCCCCGGGACTAGCGGGCTACGAGCAGTACTTC. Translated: CASSSPGLAGYEQYF.

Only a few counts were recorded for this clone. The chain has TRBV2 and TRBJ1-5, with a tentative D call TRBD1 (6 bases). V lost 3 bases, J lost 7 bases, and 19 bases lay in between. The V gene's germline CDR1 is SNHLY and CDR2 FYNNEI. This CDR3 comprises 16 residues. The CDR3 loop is CASSEKRYRDDQPQHF. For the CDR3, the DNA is TGTGCCAGCAGTGAGAAACGATACAGGGACGACCAGCCCCAGCATTTT. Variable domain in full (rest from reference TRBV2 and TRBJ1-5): EPEVTQTPSHQVTQMGQEVILRCVPISNHLYFYWYRQILGQKVEFLVSFYNNEISEKSEIFDDQFSVERPDGSNFTLKIRSTKLEDSAMYFCASSEKRYRDDQPQHFGDGTRLSIL.

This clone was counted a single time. The CDR3 region has the DNA TGTGCCAGCAGCTTAGACGGGACAGGGGCCTCCAATGAGCAGTTCTTC. Translated: CASSLDGTGASNEQFF. The chain links TRBV7-3 to TRBJ2-1, with 10 bases that match TRBD1. Germline V CDR1 and CDR2: SGHTA, FQGTGA. This CDR3 is built from 16 residues. V shed 2 bases, J shed 6 bases, and the junction held 7 bases outside the gene matches.

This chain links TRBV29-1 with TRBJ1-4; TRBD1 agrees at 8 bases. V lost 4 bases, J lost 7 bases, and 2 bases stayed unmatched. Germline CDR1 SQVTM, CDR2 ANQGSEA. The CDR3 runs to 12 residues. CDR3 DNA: TGCAGCGTTGGACAGGGGCGTGAAAAACTGTTTTTT. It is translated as CSVGQGREKLFF. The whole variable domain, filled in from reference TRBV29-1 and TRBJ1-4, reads SAVISQKPSRDICQRGTSLTIQCQVDSQVTMMFWYRQQPGQSLTLIATANQGSEATYESGFVIDKFPISRPNLTFSTLTVSNMSPEDSSIYLCSVGQGREKLFFGSGTQLSVL.

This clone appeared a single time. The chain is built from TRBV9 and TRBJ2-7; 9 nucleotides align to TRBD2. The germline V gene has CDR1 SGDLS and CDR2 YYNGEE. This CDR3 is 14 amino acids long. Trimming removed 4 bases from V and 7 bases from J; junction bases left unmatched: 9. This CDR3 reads CASSTAGGPREQYF. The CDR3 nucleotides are TGTGCCAGCAGCACGGCGGGGGGGCCGCGGGAGCAGTACTTC.

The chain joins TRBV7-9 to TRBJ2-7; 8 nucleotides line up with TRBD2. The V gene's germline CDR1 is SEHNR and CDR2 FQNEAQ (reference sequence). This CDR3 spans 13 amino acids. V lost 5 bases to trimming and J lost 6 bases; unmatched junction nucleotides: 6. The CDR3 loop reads CASSPQGLGEQYF. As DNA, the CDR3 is TGTGCCAGCAGCCCCCAGGGACTAGGCGAGCAGTACTTC.

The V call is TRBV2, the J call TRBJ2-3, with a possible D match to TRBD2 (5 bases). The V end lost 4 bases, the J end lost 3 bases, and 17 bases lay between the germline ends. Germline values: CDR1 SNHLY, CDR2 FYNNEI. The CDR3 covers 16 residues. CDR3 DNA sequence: TGTGCCAGCAGTGCAGGCGGGCAGGTGATAACAGATACGCAGTATTTT. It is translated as CASSAGGQVITDTQYF.

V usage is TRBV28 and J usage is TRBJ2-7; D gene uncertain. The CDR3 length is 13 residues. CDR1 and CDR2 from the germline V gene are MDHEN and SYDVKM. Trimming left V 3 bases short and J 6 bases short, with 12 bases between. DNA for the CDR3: TGTGCCAGCAGTTTCCCCCCATACGGCGAGCAGTACTTC. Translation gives CASSFPPYGEQYF.

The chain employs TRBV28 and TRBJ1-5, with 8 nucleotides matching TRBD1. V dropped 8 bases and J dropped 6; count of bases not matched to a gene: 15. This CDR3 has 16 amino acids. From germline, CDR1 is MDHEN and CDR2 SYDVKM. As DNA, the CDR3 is TGTGCCAGCCTTACTACCGGACAGGGAGTAAGTCAGCCCCAGCATTTT. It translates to CASLTTGQGVSQPQHF. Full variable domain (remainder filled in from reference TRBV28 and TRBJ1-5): DVKVTQSSRYLVKRTGEKVFLECVQDMDHENMFWYRQDPGLGLRLIYFSYDVKMKEKGDIPEGYSVSREKKERFSLILESASTNQTSMYLCASLTTGQGVSQPQHFGDGTRLSIL.

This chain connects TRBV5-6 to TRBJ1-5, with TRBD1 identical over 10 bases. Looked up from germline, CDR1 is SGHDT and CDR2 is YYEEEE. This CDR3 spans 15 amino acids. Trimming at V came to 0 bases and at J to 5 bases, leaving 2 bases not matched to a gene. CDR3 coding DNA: TGTGCCAGCAGCTTGGATGGGACAGGGGATCAGCCCCAGCATTTT. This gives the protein CASSLDGTGDQPQHF.

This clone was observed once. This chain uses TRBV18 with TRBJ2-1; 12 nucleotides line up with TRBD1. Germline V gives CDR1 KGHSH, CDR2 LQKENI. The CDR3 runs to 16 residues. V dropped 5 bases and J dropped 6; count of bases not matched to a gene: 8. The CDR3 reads CASSTGTGGFSNEQFF. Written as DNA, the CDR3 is TGTGCCAGCTCAACCGGGACAGGGGGCTTTAGCAATGAGCAGTTCTTC. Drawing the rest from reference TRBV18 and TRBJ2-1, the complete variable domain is NAGVMQNPRHLVRRRGQEARLRCSPMKGHSHVYWYRQLPEEGLKFMVYLQKENIIDESGMPKERFSAEFPKEGPSILRIQQVVRGDSAAYFCASSTGTGGFSNEQFFGPGTRLTVL.

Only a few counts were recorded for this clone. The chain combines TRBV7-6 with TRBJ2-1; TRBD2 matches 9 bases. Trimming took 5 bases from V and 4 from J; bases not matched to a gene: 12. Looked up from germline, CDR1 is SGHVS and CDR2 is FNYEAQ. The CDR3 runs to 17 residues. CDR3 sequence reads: CASSNPRLAERYNEQFF. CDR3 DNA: TGTGCCAGCAGCAACCCCAGACTAGCGGAAAGATACAATGAGCAGTTCTTC. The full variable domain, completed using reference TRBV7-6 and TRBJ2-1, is GAGVSQSPRYKVTKRGQDVALRCDPISGHVSLYWYRQALGQGPEFLTYFNYEAQQDKSGLPNDRFSAERPEGSISTLTIQRTEQRDSAMYRCASSNPRLAERYNEQFFGPGTRLTVL.

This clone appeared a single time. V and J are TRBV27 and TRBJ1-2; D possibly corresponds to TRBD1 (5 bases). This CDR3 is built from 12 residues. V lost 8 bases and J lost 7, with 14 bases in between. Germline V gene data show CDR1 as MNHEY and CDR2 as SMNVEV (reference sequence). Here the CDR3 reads CASGKGVSGYTF. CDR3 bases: TGTGCCAGCGGAAAAGGGGTATCTGGCTACACCTTC.

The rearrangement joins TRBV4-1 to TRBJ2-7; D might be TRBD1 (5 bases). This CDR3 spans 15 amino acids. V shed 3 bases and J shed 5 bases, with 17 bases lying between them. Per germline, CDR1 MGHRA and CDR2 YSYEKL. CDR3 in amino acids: CASSQLQGSGDEQYF. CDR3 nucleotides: TGCGCCAGCAGCCAGCTCCAGGGCTCCGGAGACGAGCAGTACTTC.

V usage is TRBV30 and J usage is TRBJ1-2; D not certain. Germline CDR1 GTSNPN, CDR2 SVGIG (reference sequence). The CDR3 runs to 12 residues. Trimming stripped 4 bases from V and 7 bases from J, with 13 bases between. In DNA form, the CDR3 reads TGTGCCTGGATTGAGACCCCGGGTGGCTACACCTTC. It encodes CAWIETPGGYTF.